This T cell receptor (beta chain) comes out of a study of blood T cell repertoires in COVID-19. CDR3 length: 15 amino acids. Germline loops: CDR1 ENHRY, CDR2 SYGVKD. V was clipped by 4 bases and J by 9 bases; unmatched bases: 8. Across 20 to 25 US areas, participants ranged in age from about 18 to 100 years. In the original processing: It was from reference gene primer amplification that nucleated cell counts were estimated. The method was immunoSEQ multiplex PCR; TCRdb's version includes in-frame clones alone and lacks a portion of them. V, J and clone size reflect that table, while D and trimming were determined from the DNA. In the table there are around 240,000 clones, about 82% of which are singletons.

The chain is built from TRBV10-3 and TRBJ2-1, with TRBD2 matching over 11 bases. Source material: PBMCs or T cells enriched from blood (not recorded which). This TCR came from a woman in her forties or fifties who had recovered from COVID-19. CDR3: CAISVGTSGLSEQFF. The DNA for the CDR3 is TGTGCCATCAGTGTAGGGACTAGCGGCCTCAGTGAGCAGTTCTTC.